This TCR beta chain was sequenced for a study of T cells and Merkel cell carcinoma outcomes. Points from the study as a whole: In Merkel cell carcinoma, repertoire and T-cell density reportedly predicted outcomes.

As regards this clone: Its antigen is unidentified.

The V gene lost 4 bases and the J gene lost 7 bases, with 14 bases spanning the gap. CDR3 size: 13 residues. CDR1 SGHRS and CDR2 YFSETQ come from the germline V gene. Profiled with immunoSEQ multiplex PCR; TCRdb holds only in-frame clones, not every one. Among 400 to 450 clones listed, about nine tenths were seen once. This receptor was identified in a human donor with Merkel cell carcinoma. Sequencing was done on a sample of tumor tissue from Merkel cell carcinoma. This chain joins TRBV5-1 and TRBJ2-5, with D perhaps matching TRBD1 (6 bases). The CDR3, as DNA: TGCGCCAGCAGCCCTCGACAGGCGCTGACCCAGTACTTC. Its protein product is CASSPRQALTQYF.